The entry below gives a single T cell receptor (beta chain) sequence along with its context. In the authors' workflow: Amplified reference gene primers provided the basis for estimating nucleated cell counts. Sequencing used immunoSEQ multiplex PCR; TCRdb keeps in-frame clones, though not all of them. The DNA was the basis for D and trimming; V, J and clone size are from that table. Of 55,000 to 65,000 clones listed, about 91% are singletons. The germline CDR1 and CDR2 sequences are GTSNPN and SVGIG (reference sequence). V lost 0 bases and J 0 bases, leaving 6 bases between the germline ends. There are 14 residues in the CDR3. This entry belongs to a study of blood T cell repertoires in COVID-19. Across the whole study: The United States, Italy and Spain were the sources of the acute and convalescent COVID-19 samples. PBMCs, B-cell-depleted T cells, or T cells provided the cDNA or gDNA that made up the material.

The chain couples TRBV30 to TRBJ1-3; D is ambiguous. This TCR came from a man between 60 and 70 years old with acute or convalescent COVID-19. Material: peripheral blood. CDR3 sequence reads: CAWSVGFSGNTIYF. The DNA of the CDR3 is TGTGCCTGGAGTGTCGGGTTCTCTGGAAACACCATATATTTT.